This T cell receptor beta chain was retrieved from a study of vaccination and CD4 T cells after COVID-19. Sequenced with the Oncomine TCR Beta short-read assay was DNA taken from cultured CD4+ T cells. Using its own MiXCR run on the PCR reads, TCRdb lists one record per CDR3 protein. Of 9,500 to 15,000 distinct CDR3 sequences in the sample, 60% were seen once. CDR1 and CDR2 from the germline V gene are SGDLS and YYNGEE. The CDR3 covers 16 residues. After removal of 0 bases from V and 7 bases from J, the junction contained 11 bases not matched to a gene. The treatment here: roughly ten-day PBMC culture with coronavirus spike peptide pools or control peptides (ViraFEST assay). Comments on this clonotype: The target antigen is unknown.

This chain uses TRBV9 with TRBJ1-1; 8 bases map to TRBD1. Input material: CD4+ T cells from blood, cultured in vitro. The receptor comes from a human donor who had recovered from COVID-19. In nucleotides, the CDR3 is TGTGCCAGCAGCGTAGGCCCAGGGGGCCGGGGGAATGAAGCTTTCTTT. Translation gives CASSVGPGGRGNEAFF. Looking up the rest from reference TRBV9 and TRBJ1-1 gives the full variable domain: DSGVTQTPKHLITATGQRVTLRCSPRSGDLSVYWYQQSLDQGLQFLIQYYNGEERAKGNILERFSAQQFPDLHSELNLSSLELGDSALYFCASSVGPGGRGNEAFFGQGTRLTVV.